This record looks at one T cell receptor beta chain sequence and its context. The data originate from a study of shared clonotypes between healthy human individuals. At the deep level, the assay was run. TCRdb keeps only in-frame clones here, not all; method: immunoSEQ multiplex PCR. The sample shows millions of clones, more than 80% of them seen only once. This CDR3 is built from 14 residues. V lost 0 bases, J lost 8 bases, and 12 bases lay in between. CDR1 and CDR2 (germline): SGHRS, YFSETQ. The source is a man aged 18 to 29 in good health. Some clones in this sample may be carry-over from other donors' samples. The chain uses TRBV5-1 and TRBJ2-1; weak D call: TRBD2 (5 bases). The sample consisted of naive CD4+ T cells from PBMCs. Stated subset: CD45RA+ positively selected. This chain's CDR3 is CASSLAGSNDEQFF. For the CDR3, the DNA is TGCGCCAGCAGCTTGGCGGGGAGTAACGATGAGCAGTTCTTC. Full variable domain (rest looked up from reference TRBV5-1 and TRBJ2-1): KAGVTQTPRYLIKTRGQQVTLSCSPISGHRSVSWYQQTPGQGLQFLFEYFSETQRNKGNFPGRFSGRQFSNSRSEMNVSTLELGDSALYLCASSLAGSNDEQFFGPGTRLTVL.